The rows below give T cell receptor beta chains drawn from one sample of a study of blood T cell repertoires in COVID-19. The repertoire was sequenced with immunoSEQ multiplex PCR; TCRdb's copy has only in-frame clones and lacks some. The repertoire holds roughly 410,000 clones, with about 90% as singletons. Sample: peripheral blood. The origin of the receptors is a man aged 40-55 years with acute or convalescent COVID-19. CDR3s include the opening cysteine and the closing phenylalanine or tryptophan. D genes are given only for firm matches.

CDR3 length | V gene | D gene | CDR3 protein
13 | TRBV3-1/TRBV3-2 | - | CASSQDPLPQAYF
13 | TRBV30 | - | CAWSAGEGEKLFF
15 | TRBV30 | - | CAWSVLIGGDTEAFF
16 | TRBV9 | TRBD2 | CASSSGGMGLGNEQFF
13 | TRBV12-3/TRBV12-4 | TRBD1 | CASSRDSSYEQYF
17 | TRBV2 | - | CASSERGARISNQPQHF
18 | TRBV25-1 | TRBD2 | CASSEFRLAGVVLNEQYF
16 | TRBV7-2 | - | CASSLRRGGLVNEQFF
15 | TRBV7-3 | TRBD2 | CASGISGSSYNEQFF
13 | TRBV5-1 | - | CASSFDSEYEQYF
15 | TRBV9 | - | CASSPRMEVNTEAFF
14 | TRBV6-4 | TRBD2 | CASSEAGGGHEQYF
12 | TRBV12-5 | - | CASGLRGTEAFF
13 | TRBV28 | TRBD1 | CASVTGGGNTIYF
14 | TRBV5-4 | TRBD2 | CASSSGTRTAEQFF
19 | TRBV21-1 | - | CASSPKLRIPTLKATEQYF
15 | TRBV6-1 | TRBD1 | CASSEHSGQGTEAFF
12 | TRBV5-4 | - | CASSINTDTQYF
16 | TRBV9 | TRBD2 | CASSVEGSGGPDEQFF
17 | TRBV6-2/TRBV6-3 | - | CASSYKGQYSGQETQYF
16 | TRBV7-2 | - | CASSLAAGSYNSPLHF
15 | TRBV28 | - | CASSSPGRNGYEQYF
15 | TRBV4-1 | - | CASSQVTGPSGELFF
14 | TRBV5-1 | TRBD1 | CASRQGIENSPLHF
16 | TRBV27 | TRBD2 | CASSLLASGSQETQYF
15 | TRBV3-1/TRBV3-2 | - | CASSQDYGSGQPQHF
14 | TRBV9 | - | CASSVDVRSYEQYF
15 | TRBV9 | - | CASSARRQTTGELFF
15 | TRBV6-2/TRBV6-3 | TRBD2 | CASSQGLAGSDTQYF
16 | TRBV5-4 | - | CASSFFVTGIDEKLFF
13 | TRBV6-5 | - | CASSYSPRYGYTF
14 | TRBV30 | TRBD1 | CAWTRDRGNYGYTF
13 | TRBV5-4 | TRBD1 | CASSLQGGEKLFF
11 | TRBV3-1/TRBV3-2 | - | CASSHTYGYTF
15 | TRBV5-1 | TRBD1 | CASSFGDRGNYGYTF
14 | TRBV7-6 | - | CASSLGLTRDEQFF
14 | TRBV28 | - | CASRQGGEIAEAFF
12 | TRBV29-1 | - | CSLNRGGTEAFF
14 | TRBV4-1 | - | CASDNRPGSGEQYF
16 | TRBV7-6 | TRBD1 | CASSLVGQGVLETQYF
15 | TRBV7-9 | TRBD1 | CASSFGTGVGGTQYF
14 | TRBV29-1 | - | CSVARRLGNYEQYF
17 | TRBV27 | - | CASSMGLLSSYNSPLHF
14 | TRBV28 | TRBD1 | CASRNRGPNTEAFF
18 | TRBV3-1/TRBV3-2 | TRBD2 | CASSPNQPGLVGADTQYF
14 | TRBV5-6 | TRBD1 | CASSLVRQGAGYTF
15 | TRBV10-3 | TRBD1 | CAISLGQGDNYGYTF
16 | TRBV9 | - | CASSVGLQHLNTEAFF
12 | TRBV30 | - | CAWSQQGYEQYF
15 | TRBV4-2 | TRBD1 | CASSQGGTENQPQHF
11 | TRBV6-5 | - | CASREKYEQYF
17 | TRBV28 | - | CASSPYYPGVTNEKLFF
14 | TRBV13 | - | CASSYGISTDTQYF